This T cell receptor (beta chain) emerged from a study of PD-1 blockade in classical Hodgkin lymphoma. Time point meaning: newly diagnosed, previously untreated cHL patient sample. Negative selection with magnets was how CD8+ T cells were isolated from the thawed PBMCs. As a comparison, the study used PBMCs from newly diagnosed, untreated classical Hodgkin lymphoma. Study-wide points: Compared with healthy donors, newly diagnosed patients reportedly showed lower baseline TCR diversity. What caused the repertoire differences, perhaps disease activity or prior therapy, remains undefined.

The CDR3 runs to 12 residues. Looked up from germline, CDR1 is WSHSY and CDR2 is SAAADI. Trimming left V 10 bases short and J 0 bases short, with 10 bases between. Notes on this clone: Its specificity is unknown.

Some clones are missing from TCRdb's copy, which holds only in-frame ones; the method was immunoSEQ multiplex PCR. The sample lists over 20,000 clones; 87% were seen once. The chain combines TRBV10-2 with TRBJ2-7; D assignment may be TRBD1 or TRBD2 (5 bases each). The origin of this receptor is a human donor with classical Hodgkin lymphoma. The sequenced material came from CD8+ T cells from blood. The CDR3 sequence: CATWGYSYEQYF. The CDR3 region has the DNA TGCGCCACCTGGGGGTACTCCTACGAGCAGTACTTC.